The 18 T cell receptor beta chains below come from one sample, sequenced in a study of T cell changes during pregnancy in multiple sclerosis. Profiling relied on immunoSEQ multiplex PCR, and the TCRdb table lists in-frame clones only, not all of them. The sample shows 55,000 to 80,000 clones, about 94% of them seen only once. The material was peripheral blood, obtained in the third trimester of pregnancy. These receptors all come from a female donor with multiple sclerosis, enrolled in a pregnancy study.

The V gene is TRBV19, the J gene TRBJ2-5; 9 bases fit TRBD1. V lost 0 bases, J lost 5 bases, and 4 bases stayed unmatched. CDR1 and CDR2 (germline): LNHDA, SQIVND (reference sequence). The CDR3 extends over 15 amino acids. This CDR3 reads CASSIEGQGYETQYF. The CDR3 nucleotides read TGTGCCAGTAGTATAGAGGGACAGGGATACGAGACCCAGTACTTC.

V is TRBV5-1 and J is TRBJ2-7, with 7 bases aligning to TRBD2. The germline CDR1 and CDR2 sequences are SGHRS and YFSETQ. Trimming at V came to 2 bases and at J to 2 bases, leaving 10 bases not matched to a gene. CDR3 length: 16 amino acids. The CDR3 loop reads CASSFRPAGEPYEQYF. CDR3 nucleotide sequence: TGCGCCAGCAGCTTCCGGCCGGCGGGGGAGCCCTACGAGCAGTACTTC.

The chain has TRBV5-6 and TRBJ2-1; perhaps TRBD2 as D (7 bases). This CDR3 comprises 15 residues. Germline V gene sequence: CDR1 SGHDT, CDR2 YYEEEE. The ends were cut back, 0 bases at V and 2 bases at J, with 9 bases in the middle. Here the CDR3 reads CASSLGGGTYNEQFF. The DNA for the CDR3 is TGTGCCAGCAGCTTGGGGGGGGGCACCTACAATGAGCAGTTCTTC.

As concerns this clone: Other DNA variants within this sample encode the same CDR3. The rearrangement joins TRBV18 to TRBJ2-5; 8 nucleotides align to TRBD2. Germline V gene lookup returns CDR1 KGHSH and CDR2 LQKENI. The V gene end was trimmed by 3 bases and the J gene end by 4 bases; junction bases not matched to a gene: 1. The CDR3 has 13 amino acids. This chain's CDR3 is CASSPGGGETQYF. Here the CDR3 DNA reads TGTGCCAGCTCACCCGGGGGGGGAGAGACCCAGTACTTC.

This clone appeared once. This CDR3 reads CASGRGTSGGTGELFF. In nucleotides, the CDR3 is TGTGCTAGTGGTAGAGGGACTAGCGGGGGCACCGGGGAGCTGTTTTTT. The chain recombines TRBV12-5 with TRBJ2-2; 14 positions agree with TRBD2. The trim removed 5 bases at V and 4 bases at J, leaving 3 bases unmatched. Germline loops: CDR1 LGHNT, CDR2 FRNRAP. The CDR3 has 16 residues.

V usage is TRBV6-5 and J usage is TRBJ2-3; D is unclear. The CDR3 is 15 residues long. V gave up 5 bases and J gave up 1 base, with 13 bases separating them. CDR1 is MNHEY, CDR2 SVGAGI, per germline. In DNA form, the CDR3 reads TGTGCCAGCAGTGCGGTTAGGCCCGGCACAGATACGCAGTATTTT. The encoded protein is CASSAVRPGTDTQYF.

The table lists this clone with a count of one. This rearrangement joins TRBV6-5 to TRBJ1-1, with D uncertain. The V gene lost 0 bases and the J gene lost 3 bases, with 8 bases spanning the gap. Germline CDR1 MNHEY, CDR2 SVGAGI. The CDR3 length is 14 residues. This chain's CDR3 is CASSYSGSYTEAFF. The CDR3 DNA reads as TGTGCCAGCAGTTACTCGGGCAGCTACACTGAAGCTTTCTTT.

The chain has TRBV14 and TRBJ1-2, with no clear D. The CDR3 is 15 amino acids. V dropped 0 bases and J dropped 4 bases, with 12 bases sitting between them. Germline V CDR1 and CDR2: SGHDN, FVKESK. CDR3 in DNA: TGTGCCAGCAGCCAAGACAGAGGGCGATCCTATGGCTACACCTTC. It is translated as CASSQDRGRSYGYTF.

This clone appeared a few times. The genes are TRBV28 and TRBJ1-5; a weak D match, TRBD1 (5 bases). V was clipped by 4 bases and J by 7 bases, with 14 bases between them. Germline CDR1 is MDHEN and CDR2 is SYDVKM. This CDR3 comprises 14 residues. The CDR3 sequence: CASSSSRDRQPQHF. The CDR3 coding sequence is TGTGCCAGCAGTTCCTCCAGGGATCGGCAGCCCCAGCATTTT.

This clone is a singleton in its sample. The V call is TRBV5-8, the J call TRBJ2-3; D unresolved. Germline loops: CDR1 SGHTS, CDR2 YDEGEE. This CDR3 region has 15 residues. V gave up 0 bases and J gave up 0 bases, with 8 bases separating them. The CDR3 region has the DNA TGTGCCAGCAGCTTGGTGCAGATCAGCACAGATACGCAGTATTTT. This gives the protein CASSLVQISTDTQYF.

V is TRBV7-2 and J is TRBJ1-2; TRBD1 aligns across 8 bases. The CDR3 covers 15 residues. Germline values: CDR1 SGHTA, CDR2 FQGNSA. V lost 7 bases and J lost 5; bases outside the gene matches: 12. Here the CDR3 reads CASKPRGRGAYGYTF. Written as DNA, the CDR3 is TGTGCCAGCAAACCCAGGGGGCGCGGGGCTTATGGCTACACCTTC.

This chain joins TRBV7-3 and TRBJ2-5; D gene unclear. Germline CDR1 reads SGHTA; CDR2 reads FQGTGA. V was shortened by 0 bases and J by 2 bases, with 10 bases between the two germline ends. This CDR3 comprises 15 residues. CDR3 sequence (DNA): TGTGCCAGCAGCTTAACTCCCTCCAGACAAGAGACCCAGTACTTC. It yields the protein CASSLTPSRQETQYF. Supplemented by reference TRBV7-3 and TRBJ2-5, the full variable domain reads GAGVSQTPSNKVTEKGKYVELRCDPISGHTALYWYRQSLGQGPEFLIYFQGTGAADDSGLPNDRFFAVRPEGSVSTLKIQRTERGDSAVYLCASSLTPSRQETQYFGPGTRLLVL.

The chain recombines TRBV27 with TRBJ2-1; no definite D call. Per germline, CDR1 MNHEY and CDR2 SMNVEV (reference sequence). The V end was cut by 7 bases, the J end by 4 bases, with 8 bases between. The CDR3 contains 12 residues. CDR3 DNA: TGTGCCAGCATGCGAGAGTACAATGAGCAGTTCTTC. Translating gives CASMREYNEQFF.

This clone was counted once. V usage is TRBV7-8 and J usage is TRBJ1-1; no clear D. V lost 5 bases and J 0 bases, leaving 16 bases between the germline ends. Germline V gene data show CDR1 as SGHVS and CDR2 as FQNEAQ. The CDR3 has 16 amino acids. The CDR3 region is CASSKRAAGLNTEAFF. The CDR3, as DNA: TGTGCCAGCAGCAAAAGAGCGGCCGGATTGAACACTGAAGCTTTCTTT.

The CDR3 DNA reads TGTGCCAGTAGTTGGCAGGGAAGTCAGCCCCAGCATTTT. Protein: CASSWQGSQPQHF. V is TRBV19 and J is TRBJ1-5; D may be TRBD1 (5 bases). The CDR3 contains 13 residues. CDR1 and CDR2 (germline): LNHDA, SQIVND (reference sequence). Trimming pared 5 bases from V and 6 bases from J, leaving 11 bases between.

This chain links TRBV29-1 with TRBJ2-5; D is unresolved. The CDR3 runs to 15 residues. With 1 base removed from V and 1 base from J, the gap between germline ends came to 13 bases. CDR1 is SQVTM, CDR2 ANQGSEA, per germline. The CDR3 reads CSVEGARPAQETQYF. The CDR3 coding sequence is TGCAGCGTTGAAGGGGCCCGCCCGGCCCAAGAGACCCAGTACTTC.

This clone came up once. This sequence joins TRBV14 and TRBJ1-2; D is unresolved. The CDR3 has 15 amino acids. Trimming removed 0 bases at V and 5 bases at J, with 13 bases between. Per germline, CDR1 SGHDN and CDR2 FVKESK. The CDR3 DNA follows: TGTGCCAGCAGCCAAGAGCGGGGAGGGCAGTATGGCTACACCTTC. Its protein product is CASSQERGGQYGYTF.

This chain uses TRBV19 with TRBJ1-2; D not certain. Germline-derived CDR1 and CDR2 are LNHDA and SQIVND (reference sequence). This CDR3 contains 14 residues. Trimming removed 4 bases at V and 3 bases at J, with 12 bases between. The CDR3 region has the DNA TGTGCCAGTAGTAGCGGCGCCTCTTACTATGGCTACACCTTC. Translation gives CASSSGASYYGYTF.